The next 10 T cell receptor beta chains were all read from a single sample in a study of T cells expressing NK-cell markers. Each CDR3 protein gets one entry in TCRdb, which reprocessed the 5' RACE reads and gives no DNA. This sample lists fewer than 550,000 distinct CDR3 sequences; its ten largest clones have 1.4%. Sequenced sample: blood T cells: a sorted CD56 or NKG2C T cell subset, CD4+ or CD8+ T cells, or bulk PBMC T cells (not recorded which). The receptors originated from a woman aged 50 to 60 in good health.

This chain links TRBV7-8 with TRBJ2-2; TCRdb returns TRBD2, unconfirmable since there is no DNA. Germline values: CDR1 SGHVS, CDR2 FQNEAQ. CDR3 length equals 16 residues. CDR3 amino acids: CASSLTPSGSTGELFF.

The rearrangement uses TRBV25-1 and TRBJ2-5; TCRdb's D call, TRBD2, is unchecked because there is no DNA. This CDR3 is built from 19 residues. The germline V gene encodes CDR1 MGHDK and CDR2 SYGVNS. The CDR3 region is CASSGTWRVAGHKKETQYF.

The chain uses TRBV5-1 and TRBJ1-1; the TCRdb D gene call, TRBD1, has no DNA to confirm it. The germline V gene has CDR1 SGHRS and CDR2 YFSETQ. There are 15 residues in the CDR3. The CDR3 loop is CASSSSTGRITEAFF. The complete variable domain, with remaining parts taken from reference TRBV5-1 and TRBJ1-1, reads KAGVTQTPRYLIKTRGQQVTLSCSPISGHRSVSWYQQTPGQGLQFLFEYFSETQRNKGNFPGRFSGRQFSNSRSEMNVSTLELGDSALYLCASSSSTGRITEAFFGQGTRLTVV.

The V call is TRBV7-2, the J call TRBJ1-2. Germline CDR1 is SGHTA and CDR2 is FQGNSA. The CDR3 consists of 14 residues. The CDR3 protein is CASSLGASHRGYTF.

The V and J genes are TRBV20-1 and TRBJ2-5. The germline V gene encodes CDR1 DFQATT and CDR2 SNEGSKA (reference sequence). This CDR3 spans 11 amino acids. The CDR3 reads CSADQVETQYF.

The genes are TRBV6-5 and TRBJ1-2. The CDR3 covers 15 residues. In germline, CDR1 is MNHEY, CDR2 SVGAGI. This CDR3 is CASSYRSSRGEGYTF.

This chain connects TRBV12-3 or TRBV12-4 to TRBJ1-5; TCRdb returns TRBD1, unconfirmable since there is no DNA. The CDR3 is made up of 16 amino acids. The CDR3 sequence is CASSSGGGSGNQPQHF.

This rearrangement joins TRBV2 to TRBJ1-6. The germline gives CDR1 SNHLY, CDR2 FYNNEI. The CDR3 consists of 12 residues. The CDR3 reads CASSEVSVIAHF. Complete variable domain (other parts from reference TRBV2 and TRBJ1-6): EPEVTQTPSHQVTQMGQEVILRCVPISNHLYFYWYRQILGQKVEFLVSFYNNEISEKSEIFDDQFSVERPDGSNFTLKIRSTKLEDSAMYFCASSEVSVIAHFGNGTRLTVT.

The rearrangement uses TRBV7-9 and TRBJ2-2; TCRdb selects TRBD1, and the lack of DNA leaves this call unchecked. The CDR3 has 15 residues. Germline loops: CDR1 SEHNR, CDR2 FQNEAQ (reference sequence). CDR3 in amino acids: CASNRGTENTGELFF. Drawing the rest from reference TRBV7-9 and TRBJ2-2, the complete variable domain is DTGVSQNPRHKITKRGQNVTFRCDPISEHNRLYWYRQTLGQGPEFLTYFQNEAQLEKSRLLSDRFSAERPKGSFSTLEIQRTEQGDSAMYLCASNRGTENTGELFFGEGSRLTVL.

The chain joins TRBV27 to TRBJ2-1; with no DNA, the TCRdb D assignment of TRBD1 cannot be verified. The CDR3 is 13 amino acids. The germline gives CDR1 MNHEY, CDR2 SMNVEV (reference sequence). CDR3 sequence: CASRPRTVNEQFF.